The 25 T cell receptor beta chains in this list originate from one sample, sequenced in a study of T-cell memory formation after mild COVID-19. TCRdb passed the 5' RACE reads through MiXCR, listing each CDR3 protein once. This sample yields hundreds of thousands of distinct CDR3 sequences, of which about 20% are seen a single time; around 7.7% belongs to the top ten. The sample was PBMCs or a T cell subset sorted from them (not recorded which). The source of these receptors is an adult woman who had mild COVID-19 (a few samples of this study predate the infection). Cell type and time point are not known.

This clonotype occurred a few times. The chain has TRBV7-9 and TRBJ2-3, with 8 bases matching TRBD2. Germline values: CDR1 SEHNR, CDR2 FQNEAQ (reference sequence). V lost 4 bases and J lost 7; bases outside the gene matches: 10. This CDR3 comprises 15 residues. The CDR3 sequence: CASSSDGLAKNTQYF. The CDR3 nucleotides are TGTGCCAGCAGCTCAGACGGACTAGCTAAGAATACGCAGTATTTT.

V is TRBV18 and J is TRBJ1-1, with 7 bases identical to TRBD1. The CDR3 is 15 residues long. V dropped 2 bases and J dropped 4; count of bases not matched to a gene: 7. From germline, CDR1 is KGHSH and CDR2 LQKENI. The CDR3: CASSPWGTVPTEAFF. In DNA form, the CDR3 reads TGTGCCAGCTCACCATGGGGGACAGTCCCCACTGAAGCTTTCTTT. Variable domain in full (rest from reference TRBV18 and TRBJ1-1): NAGVMQNPRHLVRRRGQEARLRCSPMKGHSHVYWYRQLPEEGLKFMVYLQKENIIDESGMPKERFSAEFPKEGPSILRIQQVVRGDSAAYFCASSPWGTVPTEAFFGQGTRLTVV.

The CDR3 sequence: CASSPEVGAGVFYGNYEQYF. DNA for the CDR3: TGTGCCAGCAGCCCCGAGGTTGGAGCGGGAGTCTTTTATGGGAACTACGAGCAGTACTTC. V usage is TRBV6-5 and J usage is TRBJ2-7; 8 bases match TRBD2. The CDR3 has 20 residues. Germline assignment: CDR1 MNHEY and CDR2 SVGAGI. The V gene end was trimmed by 6 bases and the J gene end by 3 bases; junction bases not matched to a gene: 25.

The chain joins TRBV15 to TRBJ2-2; 9 bases fit TRBD1. Germline V gene lookup returns CDR1 LNHNV and CDR2 YYDKDF (reference sequence). J lost 6 bases, V lost 5 bases, and 4 bases had no gene match. The CDR3 runs to 14 residues. Written as DNA, the CDR3 is TGTGCCACCAGCGCCCGACAGGGGGCCGGGGAGCTGTTTTTT. Amino acids: CATSARQGAGELFF. Drawing the rest from reference TRBV15 and TRBJ2-2, the complete variable domain is DAMVIQNPRYQVTQFGKPVTLSCSQTLNHNVMYWYQQKSSQAPKLLFHYYDKDFNNEADTPDNFQSRRPNTSFCFLDIRSPGLGDTAMYLCATSARQGAGELFFGEGSRLTVL.

The chain links TRBV6-2 or TRBV6-3 to TRBJ2-1; 14 bases line up with TRBD2. The germline gives CDR1 MNHEY, CDR2 SVGEGT. V was pared by 2 bases and J by 9 bases, with 9 bases of the junction left unmatched. This CDR3 is built from 17 residues. The CDR3: CASSYGPGLAGVGEQFF. In DNA, the CDR3 is TGTGCCAGCAGTTACGGGCCGGGACTAGCGGGAGTGGGTGAGCAGTTCTTC.

V gene TRBV12-3 or TRBV12-4 combines with J gene TRBJ2-2, with unresolved D. With 6 bases removed from V and 8 bases from J, the gap between germline ends came to 4 bases. CDR3 length: 10 amino acids. The chain's CDR3 is CASSEGELFF. The CDR3 coding sequence is TGTGCCAGCAGCGAAGGGGAGCTGTTTTTT.

V and J are TRBV7-8 and TRBJ2-7, with 12 positions matching TRBD1. The CDR3 length is 16 residues. The germline V gene has CDR1 SGHVS and CDR2 FQNEAQ. The junction had 12 bases not matched to a gene; V was cut back by 5 bases and J by 7 bases. CDR3 residues: CASSPYPGQGAGEQYF. The CDR3 DNA is TGTGCCAGCAGCCCCTACCCGGGACAGGGGGCGGGGGAGCAGTACTTC.

The chain joins TRBV9 to TRBJ2-5; possibly TRBD1 or TRBD2 for D (5 bases each). The germline V gene encodes CDR1 SGDLS and CDR2 YYNGEE. The CDR3 has 14 residues. Trimming shortened V by 0 bases and J by 5 bases, and 11 bases separated the two germline ends. CDR3 region: CASSVDLGEETQYF. The CDR3 nucleotides read TGTGCCAGCAGCGTAGATCTGGGGGAGGAGACCCAGTACTTC. The full variable domain, in which reference TRBV9 and TRBJ2-5 provide the parts outside the CDR3, is DSGVTQTPKHLITATGQRVTLRCSPRSGDLSVYWYQQSLDQGLQFLIQYYNGEERAKGNILERFSAQQFPDLHSELNLSSLELGDSALYFCASSVDLGEETQYFGPGTRLLVL.

This clonotype came up a few times. The V and J genes are TRBV4-1 and TRBJ1-2, with no clear D. The V and J ends lost 1 base and 4 bases respectively, with 10 bases between them. The CDR3 is made up of 14 amino acids. Looked up from germline, CDR1 is MGHRA and CDR2 is YSYEKL. The CDR3 spells CASSQARLAYGYTF. DNA for the CDR3: TGCGCCAGCAGCCAAGCGAGGTTGGCCTATGGCTACACCTTC.

This chain uses TRBV15 with TRBJ1-6; D uncertain. The V end was cut by 0 bases, the J end by 7 bases, with 4 bases between. The CDR3 is 13 amino acids. CDR1 is LNHNV and CDR2 is YYDKDF in the germline V gene (reference sequence). The CDR3 nucleotides are TGTGCCACCAGCAGAGATAAGAATTCACCCCTCCACTTT. Its translation is CATSRDKNSPLHF.

To note about this clonotype: Relative to the germline gene, one junction end is altered; a read error may explain this. The chain has TRBV4-1 and TRBJ2-7; D is unclear. The CDR3 covers 15 residues. Germline V gives CDR1 MGHRA, CDR2 YSYEKL. The CDR3 DNA reads as TGCGCCAGCAGCCTTATACTGGGGATGTGGTACGACCAGTACTTC. This codes for CASSLILGMWYDQYF.

V and J are TRBV10-2 and TRBJ2-2; TRBD2 is a possible D gene (5 bases). V was pared by 8 bases and J by 4 bases, with 8 bases between. Per the germline V gene, CDR1 is WSHSY and CDR2 is SAAADI. This CDR3 has 12 amino acids. Here the CDR3 DNA reads TGCGCCAGCCTTGCGGGCACCGGGGAGCTGTTTTTT. It specifies CASLAGTGELFF.

In its sample, this clonotype was seen a few times. J is TRBJ2-7 and V is TRBV20-1; TRBD1 agrees at 8 bases. The V gene end was trimmed by 0 bases and the J gene end by 6 bases; junction bases not matched to a gene: 4. The germline gives CDR1 DFQATT, CDR2 SNEGSKA (reference sequence). This CDR3 is built from 13 residues. Here the CDR3 reads CSARDRGRGEQYF. CDR3 in DNA: TGCAGTGCTAGAGACAGGGGGCGCGGCGAGCAGTACTTC.

This clonotype has just a few counts. V usage is TRBV12-3 or TRBV12-4 and J usage is TRBJ2-1; D is possibly TRBD1 or TRBD2 (5 bases each). The CDR3 has 13 residues. V dropped 2 bases and J dropped 8 bases, with 10 bases sitting between them. The CDR3 region has the DNA TGTGCCAGCAGTTTAAAAGGGGACGATGAGCAGTTCTTC. Its protein is CASSLKGDDEQFF.

This sequence joins TRBV20-1 and TRBJ2-7; 9 bases fit TRBD2. The CDR3 loop spans 14 amino acids. The germline V gene encodes CDR1 DFQATT and CDR2 SNEGSKA (reference sequence). Trimming removed 3 bases from V and 5 bases from J; junction bases left unmatched: 8. The CDR3 loop is CSASPASGIHEQYF. The CDR3 DNA follows: TGCAGTGCTAGTCCGGCTAGCGGGATCCACGAGCAGTACTTC.

A few counts support this clonotype. The gene calls are TRBV5-1 and TRBJ1-4; D is unresolved. Germline V gene lookup returns CDR1 SGHRS and CDR2 YFSETQ. CDR3 size: 12 residues. V lost 0 bases, J lost 7 bases, and 4 bases lay in between. The CDR3 region is CASSLDGEKLFF. The CDR3 bases are TGCGCCAGCAGCTTGGATGGTGAAAAACTGTTTTTT.

This clonotype appeared a few times. The rearrangement uses TRBV6-6 and TRBJ1-5; no clear D. V shed 0 bases and J shed 0 bases, with 12 bases lying between them. The CDR3 has 17 amino acids. Germline values: CDR1 MNHNY, CDR2 SVGAGI (reference sequence). CDR3 loop: CASSYSSTVYSNQPQHF. The CDR3 region has the DNA TGTGCCAGCAGTTACTCGAGTACGGTGTATAGCAATCAGCCCCAGCATTTT.

The J gene is TRBJ1-2, the V gene TRBV6-2 or TRBV6-3; D gene ambiguous. Per germline, CDR1 MNHEY and CDR2 SVGEGT. Trimming took 3 bases from V and 5 from J, leaving 16 bases between them. This CDR3 contains 15 residues. DNA of the CDR3: TGTGCCAGCAGTTATTTAGGATCGGGCCCATATGGCTACACCTTC. The encoded protein is CASSYLGSGPYGYTF.

This clonotype was counted only a few times. This sequence joins TRBV20-1 and TRBJ2-1, with 14 bases fitting TRBD2. The CDR3 is made up of 16 amino acids. The germline V gene has CDR1 DFQATT and CDR2 SNEGSKA (reference sequence). CDR3 nucleotides: TGCAGGCCGGGGACTAGCGGGAGTCGGGTTATAAATGAGCAGTTCTTC. This codes for CRPGTSGSRVINEQFF.

A few counts support this clonotype. The chain links TRBV12-3 or TRBV12-4 to TRBJ2-1; weak D call: TRBD2 (5 bases). CDR3 size: 16 residues. With 5 bases removed from V and 2 bases from J, the gap between germline ends came to 16 bases. The CDR3: CASSPERGSPYNEQFF. Written as DNA, the CDR3 is TGTGCCAGCAGTCCCGAGCGTGGGAGCCCCTACAATGAGCAGTTCTTC.

The genes are TRBV7-3 and TRBJ2-2; TRBD2 agrees at 8 bases. J gave up 2 bases and V 4 bases, and 3 bases lay outside the gene matches. There are 15 residues in the CDR3. Germline V gene lookup returns CDR1 SGHTA and CDR2 FQGTGA. CDR3 region: CASSSTSGNTGELFF. The CDR3, as DNA: TGTGCCAGCAGCTCCACTAGCGGCAACACCGGGGAGCTGTTTTTT.

This chain uses TRBV19 with TRBJ1-5; D unresolved. From germline, CDR1 is LNHDA and CDR2 SQIVND (reference sequence). The CDR3 sequence is 14 residues long. V lost 2 bases to trimming and J lost 4 bases, with 9 bases between them. The CDR3 loop reads CASSIWGDNQPQHF. The DNA for the CDR3 is TGTGCCAGTAGTATATGGGGAGATAATCAGCCCCAGCATTTT.

The chain has TRBV20-1 and TRBJ2-5; 10 nucleotides agree with TRBD1. Germline V gene data show CDR1 as DFQATT and CDR2 as SNEGSKA (reference sequence). The CDR3 consists of 14 residues. With V trimmed by 5 bases and J by 7 bases, 10 bases remained unmatched. The CDR3 region is CSAPPQTGGRTQYF. The CDR3 coding sequence is TGCAGTGCTCCACCCCAGACAGGGGGCAGGACCCAGTACTTC.

The J gene is TRBJ2-5, the V gene TRBV7-9; D is undetermined. CDR3 length: 12 residues. Trimming took off 2 bases at V and 5 bases at J, with 6 bases between the two ends. In germline, CDR1 is SEHNR, CDR2 FQNEAQ (reference sequence). DNA for the CDR3: TGTGCCAGCAGCTTAACGTCGGAGACCCAGTACTTC. This translates into CASSLTSETQYF.

This chain links TRBV9 with TRBJ2-4; a possible D gene is TRBD2 (5 bases). V was cut by 0 bases and J by 3 bases, with 10 bases left in between. Germline V lookup: CDR1 SGDLS, CDR2 YYNGEE. The length of the CDR3 is 15 residues. CDR3 nucleotides: TGTGCCAGCAGCGTAGGGGTTCGGGGCAAAAACATTCAGTACTTC. Residues: CASSVGVRGKNIQYF.